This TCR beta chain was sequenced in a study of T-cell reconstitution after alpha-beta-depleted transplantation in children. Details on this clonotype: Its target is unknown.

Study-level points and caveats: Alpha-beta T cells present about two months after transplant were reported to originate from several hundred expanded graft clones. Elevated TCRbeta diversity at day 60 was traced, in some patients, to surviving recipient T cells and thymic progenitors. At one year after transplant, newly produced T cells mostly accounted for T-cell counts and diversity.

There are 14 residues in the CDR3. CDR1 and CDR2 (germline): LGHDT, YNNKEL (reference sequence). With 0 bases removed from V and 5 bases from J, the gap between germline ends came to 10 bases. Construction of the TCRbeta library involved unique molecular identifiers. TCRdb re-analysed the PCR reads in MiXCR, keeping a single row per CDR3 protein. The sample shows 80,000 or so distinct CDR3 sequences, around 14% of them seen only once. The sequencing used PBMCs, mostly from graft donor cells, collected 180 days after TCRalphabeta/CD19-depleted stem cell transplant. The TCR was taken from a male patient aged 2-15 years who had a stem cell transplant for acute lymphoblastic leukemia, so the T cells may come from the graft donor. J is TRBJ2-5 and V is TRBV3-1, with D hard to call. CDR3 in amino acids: CASSQDAARETQYF. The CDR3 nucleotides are TGTGCCAGCAGCCAAGATGCCGCTAGGGAGACCCAGTACTTC.